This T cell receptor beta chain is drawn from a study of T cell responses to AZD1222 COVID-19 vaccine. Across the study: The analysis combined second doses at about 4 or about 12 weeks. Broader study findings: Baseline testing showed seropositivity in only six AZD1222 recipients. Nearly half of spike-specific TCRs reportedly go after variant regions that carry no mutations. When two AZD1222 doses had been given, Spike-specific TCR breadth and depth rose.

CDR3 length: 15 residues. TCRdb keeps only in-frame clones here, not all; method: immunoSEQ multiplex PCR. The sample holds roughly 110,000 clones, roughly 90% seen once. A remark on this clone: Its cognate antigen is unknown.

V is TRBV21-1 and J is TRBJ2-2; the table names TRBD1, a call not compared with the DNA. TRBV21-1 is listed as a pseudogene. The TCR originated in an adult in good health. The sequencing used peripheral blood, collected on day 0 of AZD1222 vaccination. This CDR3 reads CASSGHRGNTGELFF. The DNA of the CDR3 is TGTGCCAGCAGCGGACACAGGGGAAACACCGGGGAGCTGTTTTTT.